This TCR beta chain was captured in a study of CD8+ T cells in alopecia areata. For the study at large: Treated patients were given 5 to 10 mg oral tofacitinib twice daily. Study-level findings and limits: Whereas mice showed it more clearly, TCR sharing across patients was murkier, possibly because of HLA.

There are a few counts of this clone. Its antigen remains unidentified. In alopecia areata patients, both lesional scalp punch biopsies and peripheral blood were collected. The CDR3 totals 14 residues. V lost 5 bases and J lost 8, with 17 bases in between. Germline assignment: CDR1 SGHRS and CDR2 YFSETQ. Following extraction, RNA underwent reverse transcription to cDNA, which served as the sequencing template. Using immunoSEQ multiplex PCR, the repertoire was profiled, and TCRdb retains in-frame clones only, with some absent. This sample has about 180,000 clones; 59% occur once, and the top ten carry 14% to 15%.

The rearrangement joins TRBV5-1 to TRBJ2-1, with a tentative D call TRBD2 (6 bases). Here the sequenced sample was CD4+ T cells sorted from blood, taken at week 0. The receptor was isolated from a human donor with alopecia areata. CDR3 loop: CASSSVLALDEQFF. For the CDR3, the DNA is TGCGCCAGCAGTAGCGTACTAGCTCTGGATGAGCAGTTCTTC.